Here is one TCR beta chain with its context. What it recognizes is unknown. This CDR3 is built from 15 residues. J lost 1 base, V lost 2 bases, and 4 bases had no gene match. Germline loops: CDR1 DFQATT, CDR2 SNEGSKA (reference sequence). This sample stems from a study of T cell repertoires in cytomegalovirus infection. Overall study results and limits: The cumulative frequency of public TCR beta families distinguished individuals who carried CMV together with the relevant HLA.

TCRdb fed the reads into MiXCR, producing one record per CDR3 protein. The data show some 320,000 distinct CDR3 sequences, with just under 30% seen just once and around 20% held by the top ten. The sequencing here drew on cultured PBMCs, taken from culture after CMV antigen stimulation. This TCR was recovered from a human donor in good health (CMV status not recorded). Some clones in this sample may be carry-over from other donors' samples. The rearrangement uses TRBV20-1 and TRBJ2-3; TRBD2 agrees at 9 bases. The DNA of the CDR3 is TGCAGTGCTAGAAGGATAGCGGGAGGCACAGATACGCAGTATTTT. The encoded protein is CSARRIAGGTDTQYF.